The rows below give T cell receptor beta chains drawn from one sample of a study of cytomegalovirus exposure and HLA in healthy donors. Using immunoSEQ multiplex PCR, the repertoire was profiled, and TCRdb retains in-frame clones only, with some absent. The sample lists about 120,000 clones, 15% occurring once. Sample: PBMCs. These receptors came from a young woman in good health and CMV-seronegative. The CDR3 runs from the conserved cysteine through the conserved F or W. The D gene is left open where the match is weak. Clone size appears in some rows only: once, few, many, or a class for an expanded clone.

d_call cdr3_length j_call v_call clone_size cdr3_aa cdr3_nt
TRBD2 20 TRBJ2-3 TRBV4-1 - CASSQDAPHSSGRRSDTQYF TGCGCCAGCAGCCAAGATGCCCCTCATAGCAGCGGGAGGAGGTCAGATACGCAGTATTTT
- 16 TRBJ1-1 TRBV15 few CATSREVGVGAGEAFF TGTGCCACCAGCAGAGAGGTGGGTGTAGGGGCCGGTGAAGCTTTCTTT
TRBD1 16 TRBJ2-3 TRBV2 - CASSARGQGYTDTQYF TGTGCCAGCAGTGCCCGGGGACAGGGCTACACAGATACGCAGTATTTT
- 15 TRBJ2-2 TRBV5-1 few CASSLVVQNTGELFF TGCGCCAGCAGCTTGGTTGTACAGAACACCGGGGAGCTGTTTTTT
TRBD2 16 TRBJ2-2 TRBV13 - CASAPGGPGGTGELFF TGTGCCAGCGCCCCGGGGGGCCCGGGAGGGACCGGGGAGCTGTTTTTT
TRBD2 14 TRBJ2-5 TRBV4-1 few CASSRGGLEETQYF TGCGCCAGCAGCCGCGGGGGGTTAGAAGAGACCCAGTACTTC
- 11 TRBJ2-5 TRBV5-1 few CASSNQETQYF TGCGCCAGCAGCAATCAGGAGACCCAGTACTTC
- 18 TRBJ2-2 TRBV1 few CTSSRKTRQGGWTGELFF TGCACCAGCAGCCGGAAGACCCGACAGGGGGGATGGACCGGGGAGCTGTTTTTT
TRBD2 13 TRBJ2-7 TRBV11-2 few CASSLGGSWEQYF TGTGCCAGCAGCTTAGGCGGGAGTTGGGAGCAGTACTTC
- 12 TRBJ2-7 TRBV28 few CASLDSRAEQYF TGTGCCAGCTTGGACTCAAGAGCGGAGCAGTACTTC
TRBD2 14 TRBJ2-1 TRBV27 few CASSGTTGGGEQFF TGTGCCAGCAGTGGGACTACCGGGGGAGGAGAGCAGTTCTTC
TRBD1 15 TRBJ1-5 TRBV7-2 - CASSLGGQALQPQHF TGTGCCAGCAGCTTAGGGGGACAGGCCCTCCAGCCCCAGCATTTT
TRBD2 15 TRBJ2-1 TRBV14 few CASSLSGGAYNEQFF TGTGCCAGCAGCCTTAGCGGGGGGGCCTACAATGAGCAGTTCTTC
- 14 TRBJ1-5 TRBV2 - CASSGGGANQPQHF TGTGCCAGCAGTGGGGGAGGGGCTAATCAGCCCCAGCATTTT
- 12 TRBJ1-5 TRBV6-5 - CASSYLQGPQHF TGTGCCAGCAGTTATCTTCAGGGACCCCAGCATTTT
TRBD1 12 TRBJ2-7 TRBV6-5 - CASRPGQGKQYF TGTGCCAGCAGACCCGGACAGGGAAAGCAGTACTTC
- 12 TRBJ2-7 TRBV28 few CASSSLGEEQYF TGTGCCAGCAGTTCTCTCGGGGAGGAGCAGTACTTC
TRBD2 15 TRBJ2-5 TRBV7-8 few CASVPTGTSVETQYF TGTGCCAGCGTCCCCACAGGGACTAGCGTAGAGACCCAGTACTTC
TRBD1 18 TRBJ2-3 TRBV9 - CASSDAWGTGGSTDTQYF TGTGCCAGCAGTGACGCTTGGGGGACAGGTGGGAGCACAGATACGCAGTATTTT
- 14 TRBJ2-2 TRBV7-3 - CASSLSSVNGELFF TGTGCCAGCAGCTTAAGCTCGGTAAACGGGGAGCTGTTTTTT
- 14 TRBJ2-1 TRBV4-1 - CASSQVRGSNEQFF TGCGCCAGCAGCCAAGTCAGAGGGAGTAATGAGCAGTTCTTC
TRBD1 15 TRBJ2-7 TRBV6-5 - CASSYAGQGAYEQYF TGTGCCAGCAGTTACGCGGGACAGGGGGCTTACGAGCAGTACTTC
- 15 TRBJ1-4 TRBV9 - CASSVGRPELEKLFF TGTGCCAGCAGCGTAGGACGTCCGGAGTTAGAAAAACTGTTTTTT
TRBD2 18 TRBJ2-5 TRBV5-1 few CASSIGAGDPPDQETQYF TGCGCCAGCAGCATAGGAGCGGGGGACCCCCCCGACCAAGAGACCCAGTACTTC
- 12 TRBJ2-5 TRBV7-9 - CASRSGEETQYF TGTGCCAGCAGATCAGGGGAGGAGACCCAGTACTTC
TRBD1 13 TRBJ1-2 TRBV19 - CASSRQGDYGYTF TGTGCCAGTAGTCGACAGGGGGACTATGGCTACACCTTC
- 8 TRBJ2-7 TRBV20-1 - CSAYEQYF TGCAGCGCGTACGAGCAGTACTTC
TRBD1 14 TRBJ2-2 TRBV2 - CASAGTVNTGELFF TGTGCCAGCGCCGGGACAGTCAACACCGGGGAGCTGTTTTTT
TRBD1 14 TRBJ1-4 TRBV2 - CASRQGALSEKLFF TGTGCCAGCAGACAGGGGGCTTTGAGTGAAAAACTGTTTTTT
TRBD1 15 TRBJ2-7 TRBV13 few CASSPGTGGHYEQYF TGTGCCAGCAGCCCAGGGACAGGGGGACACTACGAGCAGTACTTC
- 14 TRBJ2-1 TRBV12-2 few CASRLGLDYNEQFF TGTGCAAGTCGCTTAGGACTAGACTACAATGAGCAGTTCTTC
- 16 TRBJ1-1 TRBV5-4 few CASSLGRGRENTEAFF TGTGCCAGCAGCTTGGGTAGGGGAAGAGAGAACACTGAAGCTTTCTTT
- 14 TRBJ2-7 TRBV13 - CASRPGGGNAEQYF TGTGCCAGCCGCCCCGGGGGTGGCAACGCCGAGCAGTACTTC
- 14 TRBJ2-2 TRBV28 - CASITPGDTGELFF TGTGCCAGCATAACCCCGGGGGACACCGGGGAGCTGTTTTTT
TRBD1 16 TRBJ1-1 TRBV2 - CASSAPRDRRNTEAFF TGTGCCAGCAGTGCCCCCCGGGACAGACGGAACACTGAAGCTTTCTTT
TRBD2 17 TRBJ2-5 TRBV5-6 few CASSIFGGLATFETQYF TGTGCCAGCAGCATATTTGGGGGACTAGCGACTTTCGAGACCCAGTACTTC
- 12 TRBJ1-5 TRBV6-1 - CASSDRGQPQHF TGTGCCAGCAGTGATAGGGGTCAGCCCCAGCATTTT
TRBD1 13 TRBJ1-1 TRBV5-4 - CASSSGQAYEAFF TGTGCCAGCAGCTCGGGACAGGCCTATGAAGCTTTCTTT
TRBD1 14 TRBJ1-1 TRBV5-1 few CASNPAGGNTEAFF TGCGCCAGCAACCCAGCAGGGGGGAACACTGAAGCTTTCTTT
TRBD1 13 TRBJ1-2 TRBV5-1 - CASSGGQGEGYTF TGCGCCAGCAGCGGCGGACAGGGGGAGGGCTACACCTTC
TRBD1 14 TRBJ2-6 TRBV7-8 few CASSRDRMANVLTF TGTGCCAGCAGCAGGGACAGGATGGCCAACGTCCTGACTTTC
- 15 TRBJ2-1 TRBV7-2 - CASESGSPGGSEQFF TGTGCCAGCGAAAGTGGGTCCCCCGGGGGTAGTGAGCAGTTCTTC
TRBD1 13 TRBJ2-7 TRBV5-4 few CASSLTGAYEQYF TGTGCCAGCAGCTTGACAGGGGCCTACGAGCAGTACTTC
TRBD1 13 TRBJ1-2 TRBV6-5 few CASSRQGTGGYTF TGTGCCAGCAGTCGACAGGGGACGGGCGGCTACACCTTC
- 14 TRBJ2-5 TRBV30 - CAWSVRVGRETQYF TGTGCCTGGAGTGTACGGGTGGGGAGGGAGACCCAGTACTTC
- 11 TRBJ2-7 TRBV28 - CASDDGDEQYF TGTGCCAGCGATGACGGGGACGAGCAGTACTTC
- 13 TRBJ2-5 TRBV7-9 few CASSLHGGETQYF TGTGCCAGCAGCTTACATGGAGGAGAGACCCAGTACTTC
- 14 TRBJ2-7 TRBV6-5 few CASSSAGPRGEQYF TGTGCCAGCAGTTCCGCCGGGCCCAGAGGGGAGCAGTACTTC
- 14 TRBJ2-2 TRBV7-9 - CASNTSSNTGELFF TGTGCCAGCAACACCTCCTCGAACACCGGGGAGCTGTTTTTT
- 16 TRBJ2-1 TRBV2 few CASWGGGGGAYNEQFF TGTGCCAGCTGGGGTGGTGGCGGGGGCGCCTACAATGAGCAGTTCTTC